A selection of T cell receptor beta chains follows, all from one sample in a study of blood T cells in healthy people across ages. Each CDR3 protein is one row after TCRdb ran MiXCR on the 5' RACE reads. The table shows 650,000 to 950,000 distinct CDR3 sequences, with under 55% occurring only once. Sequenced material: blood. Receptors were obtained from a man aged 55-75 years in good health. CDR3s include the opening cysteine and the closing phenylalanine or tryptophan. D genes are given only for firm matches. Some rows mark clone size as missing; the rest say once, few, many or name a class of expanded clone.

v_call	clone_size	j_call	d_call	cdr3_aa	cdr3_nt
TRBV15	few	TRBJ2-5	-	CATSLPGKGKETQYF	TGTGCCACCAGTCTACCAGGGAAGGGGAAAGAGACCCAGTACTTC
TRBV27	-	TRBJ2-7	-	CASSLYPSPSNEQYF	TGTGCCAGCAGTTTATACCCCTCCCCCTCCAACGAGCAGTACTTC
TRBV4-3	-	TRBJ1-5	TRBD1	CASSQEGGRGGYQPQHF	TGCGCCAGCAGCCAAGAGGGAGGCAGGGGGGGCTATCAGCCCCAGCATTTT
TRBV20-1	few	TRBJ1-4	-	CSARWGLNEKLFF	TGCAGTGCTCGATGGGGCCTAAATGAAAAACTGTTTTTT
TRBV12-3/TRBV12-4	-	TRBJ2-5	-	CASILNQGGRETQYF	TGTGCCAGCATCCTAAATCAGGGGGGACGGGAGACCCAGTACTTC
TRBV10-3	few	TRBJ2-7	TRBD1	CAISERGTGGAEQYF	TGTGCCATCAGTGAGAGGGGGACAGGGGGAGCCGAGCAGTACTTC
TRBV20-1	-	TRBJ2-1	TRBD2	CSASKRASGWFSDEQFF	TGCAGTGCTAGTAAGAGGGCTAGCGGGTGGTTTAGTGATGAGCAGTTCTTC
TRBV3-1	many	TRBJ1-6	-	CASSQGTNSPLHF	TGTGCCAGCAGCCAAGGGACTAATTCACCCCTCCACTTT
TRBV5-6	many	TRBJ2-7	-	CASSLRGTSSSYEQYF	TGTGCCAGCAGCTTGCGAGGGACTTCTAGCTCCTACGAGCAGTACTTC
TRBV4-1	few	TRBJ1-6	-	CASSQARGSYNSPLHF	TGCGCCAGCAGCCAAGCAAGAGGCTCCTATAATTCACCCCTCCACTTT
TRBV28	-	TRBJ2-5	TRBD2	CASSSSSGPRVGQYF	TGTGCCAGCAGTTCCTCTAGCGGCCCTCGTGTTGGGCAGTACTTC
TRBV14	-	TRBJ2-7	-	CASSRTDGFSYEQYF	TGTGCCAGCAGCCGGACTGACGGATTCTCCTACGAGCAGTACTTC
TRBV10-3	-	TRBJ2-5	-	CAISMGQETQYF	TGTGCCATCAGCATGGGTCAAGAGACCCAGTACTTC
TRBV7-2	many	TRBJ2-5	-	CASSLEGFGETQYF	TGTGCCAGCAGCTTAGAGGGGTTTGGGGAGACCCAGTACTTC
TRBV5-1	-	TRBJ1-2	TRBD1	CASSAGRTGHGYTF	TGCGCCAGCAGCGCAGGGCGGACAGGGCATGGCTACACCTTC
TRBV4-3	few	TRBJ2-7	-	CASSQDQNYEQYF	TGCGCCAGCAGCCAAGATCAAAATTACGAGCAGTACTTC
TRBV20-1	few	TRBJ2-7	TRBD1	CSARAGTGVDEQYF	TGCAGTGCTAGGGCGGGGACAGGGGTAGACGAGCAGTACTTC
TRBV7-6	-	TRBJ2-1	TRBD1	CASSSFAAGTVDEQFF	TGTGCCAGCAGCTCCTTTGCGGCCGGGACAGTCGATGAGCAGTTCTTC
TRBV29-1	-	TRBJ2-7	-	CSVEDPRGGHYNEQYF	TGCAGCGTTGAAGACCCAAGAGGAGGACACTACAATGAGCAGTACTTC
TRBV5-1	-	TRBJ1-1	-	CASSLAYLAGQAFF	TGCGCCAGCAGCTTGGCATACCTGGCAGGCCAAGCTTTCTTT
TRBV28	-	TRBJ2-7	TRBD1	CASKRETGTYEQYF	TGTGCCAGCAAGAGGGAGACAGGGACCTACGAGCAGTACTTC
TRBV2	-	TRBJ2-1	-	CARSGTSPYNEQFF	TGTGCCAGATCCGGGACTTCCCCTTACAATGAGCAGTTCTTC
TRBV4-3	few	TRBJ1-1	-	CASSQGWYTEAFF	TGCGCCAGCAGCCAAGGTTGGTACACTGAAGCTTTCTTT